A single sample gave rise to the 23 T cell receptor beta chains below, sequenced in a study of T cell repertoires in cytomegalovirus infection. No antigen is known for these receptors. TCRdb independently ran MiXCR on the reads; one entry per CDR3 protein. Of 300,000 to 400,000 distinct CDR3 sequences listed, around 29% were seen once; the top ten hold about 20%. The sample here was cultured PBMCs, taken from culture after CMV antigen stimulation. The source of these receptors is a human donor in good health (CMV status not recorded). Some clones in this sample may be carry-over from other donors' samples.

To note about this clonotype: This may come from a read error, since a much larger clone is one base off. The chain couples TRBV6-6 to TRBJ1-6; D is unclear. This CDR3 has 16 residues. Per germline, CDR1 MNHNY and CDR2 SVGAGI (reference sequence). DNA of the CDR3: TGTGCCAGCAGCTATAGGCCCCGCTCCTATAATCCACCCCTCCACTTT. The encoded protein is CASSYRPRSYNPPLHF.

This sequence joins TRBV24-1 and TRBJ2-1; D remains unclear. V gave up 4 bases and J gave up 4 bases, with 4 bases separating them. Germline lookup yields CDR1 KGHDR and CDR2 SFDVKD. The CDR3 has 12 residues. CDR3 amino acids: CATSEQYNEQFF. CDR3 nucleotides: TGTGCCACCAGTGAACAGTACAATGAGCAGTTCTTC.

This clonotype was seen a few times. The chain joins TRBV7-2 to TRBJ2-3; perhaps TRBD2 as D (6 bases). CDR1 is SGHTA and CDR2 is FQGNSA in the germline V gene. The ends were cut back, 4 bases at V and 0 bases at J, with 20 bases in the middle. This CDR3 is 18 amino acids long. The CDR3 DNA is TGTGCCAGCAGCTATAACCCGATTAGCGGAGGTAGCACAGATACGCAGTATTTT. This encodes CASSYNPISGGSTDTQYF.

About this clonotype: The junction differs from germline at one of its ends, possibly a read error. The chain joins TRBV7-6 to TRBJ2-3; D may be TRBD1 (6 bases). This CDR3 spans 14 amino acids. The germline V gene encodes CDR1 SGHVS and CDR2 FNYEAQ. The CDR3 DNA sequence: TGTGCCAGCAGTACAGGGCTAAGCACAGATACGCAGGATTTT. It encodes CASSTGLSTDTQDF. The complete variable domain, with remaining parts taken from reference TRBV7-6 and TRBJ2-3, reads GAGVSQSPRYKVTKRGQDVALRCDPISGHVSLYWYRQALGQGPEFLTYFNYEAQQDKSGLPNDRFSAERPEGSISTLTIQRTEQRDSAMYRCASSTGLSTDTQDFGPGTRLTVL.

This clonotype is labeled as medium-sized. The chain is built from TRBV19 and TRBJ1-1; D is unresolved. Germline loops: CDR1 LNHDA, CDR2 SQIVND (reference sequence). CDR3 size: 13 residues. V gave up 3 bases and J gave up 0 bases, with 5 bases separating them. The CDR3 reads CASSILLNTEAFF. CDR3 DNA sequence: TGTGCCAGTAGTATCTTGTTGAACACTGAAGCTTTCTTT.

The chain uses TRBV10-3 and TRBJ1-1, with TRBD1 matching 7 bases. This CDR3 spans 14 amino acids. Trimming took 5 bases from V and 1 from J; bases not matched to a gene: 4. Germline V gene lookup returns CDR1 ENHRY and CDR2 SYGVKD. The DNA of the CDR3 is TGTGCCATCAGTCCGGGACAGACGAACACTGAAGCTTTCTTT. Translated: CAISPGQTNTEAFF.

This chain connects TRBV27 to TRBJ2-2; possibly TRBD2 for D (6 bases). The V end was cut by 0 bases, the J end by 4 bases, with 15 bases between. The length of the CDR3 is 17 residues. Per germline, CDR1 MNHEY and CDR2 SMNVEV (reference sequence). The CDR3 region is CASSLSTGEWVTGELFF. Here the CDR3 DNA reads TGTGCCAGCAGTTTATCGACGGGGGAGTGGGTCACCGGGGAGCTGTTTTTT.

This chain connects TRBV7-3 to TRBJ2-2, with D possibly TRBD2 on 5 matching bases. The ends were cut back, 6 bases at V and 1 base at J, with 12 bases in the middle. CDR3 length: 15 residues. CDR1 and CDR2 (germline): SGHTA, FQGTGA. This CDR3 is CASSYTRGNTGELFF. CDR3 DNA: TGTGCCAGCAGTTATACTAGAGGGAACACCGGGGAGCTGTTTTTT.

The V gene is TRBV6-2 or TRBV6-3, the J gene TRBJ2-1; D gene unclear. The CDR3 has 13 amino acids. Germline values: CDR1 MNHEY, CDR2 SVGEGT. V was shortened by 7 bases and J by 9 bases, with 16 bases between the two germline ends. CDR3 amino acids: CASTRGAAIEQFF. CDR3 nucleotides: TGTGCCAGCACCCGTGGAGCCGCTATTGAGCAGTTCTTC.

This clonotype was recorded many times. V gene TRBV11-3 combines with J gene TRBJ2-1; 8 bases agree with TRBD2. V shed 0 bases, J shed 8 bases, and the junction held 15 bases outside the gene matches. The CDR3 has 18 amino acids. Germline-derived CDR1 and CDR2 are SGHNT and YENEEA. For the CDR3, the DNA is TGTGCCAGCAGCTTAGATCCCCCACTAGCGGCCCCAGGGGATGAGCAGTTCTTC. The encoded protein is CASSLDPPLAAPGDEQFF.

This clonotype was seen a few times. This chain uses TRBV11-2 with TRBJ2-5; 7 positions match TRBD1. The CDR3 runs 14 residues. Germline CDR1 reads SGHAT; CDR2 reads FQNNGV. V shed 5 bases and J 5 bases; nucleotides not matched to a gene: 8. The CDR3 nucleotides read TGTGCCAGCAGCGTAGGGACAGCCTTGGAGACCCAGTACTTC. Translated, it gives CASSVGTALETQYF.

At least ten counts were recorded for this clonotype. The rearrangement joins TRBV7-9 to TRBJ1-1; perhaps TRBD1 as D (5 bases). This CDR3 region has 17 residues. V was shortened by 5 bases and J by 1 base, with 20 bases between the two germline ends. Germline CDR1 SEHNR, CDR2 FQNEAQ (reference sequence). DNA for the CDR3: TGTGCCAGCAGCCTGCTAGACGGGGGATACTCGAACACTGAAGCTTTCTTT. Protein sequence: CASSLLDGGYSNTEAFF.

The V and J genes are TRBV7-2 and TRBJ2-1; maybe TRBD1 (6 bases). The CDR3 has 15 amino acids. Germline V gene sequence: CDR1 SGHTA, CDR2 FQGNSA. V lost 1 base and J 6 bases, leaving 13 bases between the germline ends. Here the CDR3 reads CASSLGQGSFNEQFF. The CDR3 region has the DNA TGTGCCAGCAGCTTAGGGCAGGGGAGTTTCAATGAGCAGTTCTTC. Drawing the rest from reference TRBV7-2 and TRBJ2-1, the complete variable domain is GAGVSQSPSNKVTEKGKDVELRCDPISGHTALYWYRQSLGQGLEFLIYFQGNSAPDKSGLPSDRFSAERTGGSVSTLTIQRTQQEDSAVYLCASSLGQGSFNEQFFGPGTRLTVL.

The V and J genes are TRBV25-1 and TRBJ2-2, with TRBD1 as a possible D gene (5 bases). V lost 4 bases and J lost 7, with 10 bases in between. Looked up from germline, CDR1 is MGHDK and CDR2 is SYGVNS. This CDR3 region has 13 residues. The CDR3 DNA is TGTGCCAGCAGTGTTCAGGGTAACGGGGAGCTGTTTTTT. It is translated as CASSVQGNGELFF.

This chain joins TRBV7-9 and TRBJ1-2; D is unclear. Germline assignment: CDR1 SEHNR and CDR2 FQNEAQ (reference sequence). The germline V and J ends were trimmed by 3 bases and 0 bases, with 14 bases remaining between them. The CDR3 is made up of 16 amino acids. The CDR3 region has the DNA TGTGCCAGCAGCTTTCCCAGACGGCTCTCTAACTATGGCTACACCTTC. It codes for CASSFPRRLSNYGYTF.

Worth noting for this clonotype: Possible read error: a much larger clone is one base away. The chain joins TRBV7-3 to TRBJ1-1; D remains unclear. Germline V CDR1 and CDR2: SGHTA, FQGTGA. V lost 2 bases and J lost 0, with 4 bases in between. The CDR3 runs 13 residues. This CDR3 reads CASSLHLNTEAFF. For the CDR3, the DNA is TGTGCCAGCAGCTTACATCTGAACACTGAAGCTTTCTTT.

Only a few counts were recorded for this clonotype. This sequence joins TRBV28 and TRBJ2-1, with TRBD2 identical over 11 bases. Germline V gene data show CDR1 as MDHEN and CDR2 as SYDVKM. The CDR3 totals 16 residues. V lost 2 bases, J lost 4 bases, and 4 bases stayed unmatched. The CDR3 DNA follows: TGTGCCAGCAGTTTACCCGGGACTAGCGGTTACAATGAGCAGTTCTTC. This encodes CASSLPGTSGYNEQFF.

The table lists this clonotype with many counts. The chain joins TRBV7-2 to TRBJ1-5, with unresolved D. The V gene lost 3 bases and the J gene lost 6 bases, with 15 bases spanning the gap. This CDR3 spans 15 amino acids. The germline gives CDR1 SGHTA, CDR2 FQGNSA. The CDR3 coding sequence is TGTGCCAGCAGCTTTCCTTCGGAGGGAAGTCAGCCCCAGCATTTT. Translating gives CASSFPSEGSQPQHF. The whole variable domain, filled in from reference TRBV7-2 and TRBJ1-5, reads GAGVSQSPSNKVTEKGKDVELRCDPISGHTALYWYRQSLGQGLEFLIYFQGNSAPDKSGLPSDRFSAERTGGSVSTLTIQRTQQEDSAVYLCASSFPSEGSQPQHFGDGTRLSIL.

This rearrangement joins TRBV27 to TRBJ1-1; a possible D gene is TRBD1 (6 bases). V lost 7 bases and J lost 1, with 16 bases in between. CDR1 MNHEY and CDR2 SMNVEV come from the germline V gene (reference sequence). The CDR3 has 15 residues. The CDR3 loop is CASKWGHRQNTEAFF. The CDR3, as DNA: TGTGCCAGCAAGTGGGGACACCGGCAGAACACTGAAGCTTTCTTT.

CDR3 loop: CASSNRGQYLGNEQFF. The CDR3 DNA reads TGTGCCAGCTCGAACCGGGGCCAGTACCTTGGGAATGAGCAGTTCTTC. The V gene is TRBV7-9, the J gene TRBJ2-1; D may match TRBD1 or TRBD2 (5 bases each). Trimming took 8 bases from V and 7 from J, leaving 24 bases between them. There are 16 residues in the CDR3. Germline V gene sequence: CDR1 SEHNR, CDR2 FQNEAQ (reference sequence).

The count of this clonotype is one. The rearrangement links TRBV28 to TRBJ2-1; unclear D gene. Deletions cut 3 bases from V and 4 bases from J, with 10 bases between. Germline CDR1 is MDHEN and CDR2 is SYDVKM. This CDR3 is built from 14 residues. CDR3 nucleotides: TGTGCCAGCAGTTTCAGACACGTTTACAATGAGCAGTTCTTC. This codes for CASSFRHVYNEQFF.

The J gene is TRBJ2-3, the V gene TRBV10-1; TRBD1 matches 8 bases. Germline V lookup: CDR1 WNHNN, CDR2 SYGVQD (reference sequence). CDR3 size: 14 residues. Unmatched junction bases numbered 3, after V lost 3 bases and J lost 4 bases. The CDR3 bases are TGCGCCAGCAGTGAACAGGGGGTCCCAGATACGCAGTATTTT. It specifies CASSEQGVPDTQYF.

The chain uses TRBV12-3 or TRBV12-4 and TRBJ1-2; D not certain. This CDR3 has 13 amino acids. V lost 5 bases to trimming and J lost 1 base, with 8 bases between them. CDR3 loop: CASSQAVNYGYTF. CDR3 bases: TGTGCCAGCAGTCAAGCAGTTAACTATGGCTACACCTTC.